The rows below give T cell receptor beta chains drawn from one sample of a study of OX40 agonist ivuxolimab in advanced cancers. Libraries were prepared by immunoSEQ multiplex PCR; TCRdb keeps only in-frame clonotypes and omits some of them. The data show around 14,000 clones, with over 85% seen just once and about 20% held by the top ten. This specimen was CD4+ or CD8+ T cells sorted from blood, taken in a trial of the OX40 agonist ivuxolimab. The receptors originated from an adult with an advanced solid tumor such as melanoma, head and neck, liver or kidney cancer. Each CDR3 is given with its conserved first and last residue. Fields, in order: V gene, J gene, D gene, clone size, CDR3 DNA, CDR3 protein. A D gene is named only where the DNA matches it firmly. Clone size appears in some rows only: once, few, many, or a class for an expanded clone.

v_call: TRBV6-5; j_call: TRBJ1-3; d_call: TRBD1; clone_size: -; cdr3_nt: TGTGCCAGCAGTTACTTAACAGGGGCTGGAAACACCATATATTTT; cdr3_aa: CASSYLTGAGNTIYF
v_call: TRBV28; j_call: TRBJ2-7; d_call: -; clone_size: -; cdr3_nt: TGTGCCAGCAGTTTGGTGTTATCAAGCTCCTACGAGCAGTACTTC; cdr3_aa: CASSLVLSSSYEQYF
v_call: TRBV13; j_call: TRBJ2-1; d_call: -; clone_size: -; cdr3_nt: TGTGCCAGCAGTCTCGCCCTTAGCTCCTACAATGAGCAGTTCTTC; cdr3_aa: CASSLALSSYNEQFF
v_call: TRBV9; j_call: TRBJ2-7; d_call: TRBD2; clone_size: -; cdr3_nt: TGTGCCAGCAGCCCGGGGGAGGGCGTTCCCACCTACGAGCAGTACTTC; cdr3_aa: CASSPGEGVPTYEQYF
v_call: TRBV5-1; j_call: TRBJ2-1; d_call: TRBD2; clone_size: -; cdr3_nt: TGCGCCAGCAGCTTGGCAGAGCTAGCGGGGCCACTTTTCAATGAGCAGTTCTTC; cdr3_aa: CASSLAELAGPLFNEQFF
v_call: TRBV5-4; j_call: TRBJ2-7; d_call: -; clone_size: -; cdr3_nt: TGTGCCAGCAGCCGGGGGACCTCTTACTACGAGCAGTACTTC; cdr3_aa: CASSRGTSYYEQYF
v_call: TRBV7-6; j_call: TRBJ2-7; d_call: TRBD1; clone_size: -; cdr3_nt: TGTGCCAGCAGCTCGGGACAGACCGAGCAGTACTTC; cdr3_aa: CASSSGQTEQYF
v_call: TRBV7-9; j_call: TRBJ2-2; d_call: -; clone_size: -; cdr3_nt: TGTGCCAGCAGCCTCCCTGCGGGTACCGGGGAGCTGTTTTTT; cdr3_aa: CASSLPAGTGELFF
v_call: TRBV7-9; j_call: TRBJ2-7; d_call: TRBD1; clone_size: once; cdr3_nt: TGTGCCAGCAGCTCGACCGAACCGACAGGGGTGTACGAGCAGTACTTC; cdr3_aa: CASSSTEPTGVYEQYF
v_call: TRBV27; j_call: TRBJ2-3; d_call: TRBD2; clone_size: -; cdr3_nt: TGTGCCAGCAGGAATCGGGCTAGCGGGATTTTACCCGATACGCAGTATTTT; cdr3_aa: CASRNRASGILPDTQYF
v_call: TRBV5-8; j_call: TRBJ2-3; d_call: -; clone_size: -; cdr3_nt: TGTGCCAGCAGCTTGAACCGCAGTTTCACAGATACGCAGTATTTT; cdr3_aa: CASSLNRSFTDTQYF
v_call: TRBV27; j_call: TRBJ2-3; d_call: TRBD2; clone_size: -; cdr3_nt: TGTGCCAGCAGTTCCCCCGGGACTAGCGGCACAGATACGCAGTATTTT; cdr3_aa: CASSSPGTSGTDTQYF
v_call: TRBV18; j_call: TRBJ2-7; d_call: TRBD1; clone_size: -; cdr3_nt: TGTGCCAGCTCACCGGACAGGCCGAGCGAGCAGTACTTC; cdr3_aa: CASSPDRPSEQYF
v_call: TRBV27; j_call: TRBJ2-1; d_call: TRBD2; clone_size: -; cdr3_nt: TGTGCCAGCAGTTGGGGGTGGGGACTAGCGGGACGGGCTGAGCAGTTCTTC; cdr3_aa: CASSWGWGLAGRAEQFF